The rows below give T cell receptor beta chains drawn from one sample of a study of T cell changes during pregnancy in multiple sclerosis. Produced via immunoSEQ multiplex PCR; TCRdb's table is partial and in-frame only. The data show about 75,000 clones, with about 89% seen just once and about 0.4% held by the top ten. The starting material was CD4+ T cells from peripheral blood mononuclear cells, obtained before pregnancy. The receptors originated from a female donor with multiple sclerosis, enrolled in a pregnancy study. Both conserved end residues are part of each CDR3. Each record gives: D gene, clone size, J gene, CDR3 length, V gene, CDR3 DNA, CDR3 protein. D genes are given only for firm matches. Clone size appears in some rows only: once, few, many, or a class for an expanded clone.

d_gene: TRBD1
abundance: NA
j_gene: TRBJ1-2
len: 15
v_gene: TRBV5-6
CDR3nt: TGTGCCAGCAGAACGACCGGGACAGGGGGAAGTGGCTACACCTTC
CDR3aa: CASRTTGTGGSGYTF

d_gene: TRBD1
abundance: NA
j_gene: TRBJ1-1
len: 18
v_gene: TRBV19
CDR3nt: TGTGCCAGTAGTATCGGTAGAACACAGGGGGGGCTGAACACTGAAGCTTTCTTT
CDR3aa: CASSIGRTQGGLNTEAFF

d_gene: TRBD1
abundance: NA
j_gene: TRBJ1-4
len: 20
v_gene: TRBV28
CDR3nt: TGTGCCAGCGTGAGCAGGGGGCGTCTCTCGAGGCTTACAACTAATGAAAAACTGTTTTTT
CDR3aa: CASVSRGRLSRLTTNEKLFF

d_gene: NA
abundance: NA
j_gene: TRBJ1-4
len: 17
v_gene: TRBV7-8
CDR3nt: TGTGCCAGCAGCTTAGCGCTATTCGGGAGGGGGGATGAAAAACTGTTTTTT
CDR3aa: CASSLALFGRGDEKLFF

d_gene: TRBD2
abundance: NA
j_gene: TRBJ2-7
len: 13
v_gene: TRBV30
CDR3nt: TGTGCCTCGACTAGCGGGAACTCCTACGAGCAGTACTTC
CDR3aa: CASTSGNSYEQYF

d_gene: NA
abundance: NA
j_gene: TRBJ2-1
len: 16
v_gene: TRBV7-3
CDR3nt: TGTGCCAGCAGCTCCACTCACGTACCAAATTACAATGAGCAGTTCTTC
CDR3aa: CASSSTHVPNYNEQFF

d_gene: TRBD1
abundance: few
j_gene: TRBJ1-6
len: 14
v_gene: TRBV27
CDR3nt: TGTGCCAGCGGACTATCAGGGGGTAATTCACCCCTCCACTTT
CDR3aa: CASGLSGGNSPLHF

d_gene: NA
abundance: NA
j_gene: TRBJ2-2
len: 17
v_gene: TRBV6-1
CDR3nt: TGTGCCAGCAGTGAAATGGGGGGACAGATGGGCACCGGGGAGCTGTTTTTT
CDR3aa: CASSEMGGQMGTGELFF

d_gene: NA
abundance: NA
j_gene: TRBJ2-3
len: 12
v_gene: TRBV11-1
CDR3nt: TGTGCCAGCAGCTTCCAGACAGATACGCAGTATTTT
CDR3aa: CASSFQTDTQYF

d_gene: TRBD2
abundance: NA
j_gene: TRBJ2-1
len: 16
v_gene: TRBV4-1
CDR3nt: TGCGCCAGCAGCCAAGATGGAGCGGGAGTCGGTTATGAGCAGTTCTTC
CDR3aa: CASSQDGAGVGYEQFF

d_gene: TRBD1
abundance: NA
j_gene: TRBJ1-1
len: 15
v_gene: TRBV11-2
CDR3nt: TGTGCCAGCAGCTCAAACAGGGGGCCTTTCACTGAAGCTTTCTTT
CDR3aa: CASSSNRGPFTEAFF

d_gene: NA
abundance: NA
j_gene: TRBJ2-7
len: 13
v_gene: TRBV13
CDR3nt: TGTGCCAGCAGCTTAAACAGGGTGGGCGAGCAGTACTTC
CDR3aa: CASSLNRVGEQYF

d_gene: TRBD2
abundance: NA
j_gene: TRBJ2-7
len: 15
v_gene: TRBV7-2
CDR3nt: TGTGCCAGCAGCGTCCGGACTAGCGGGGGGGGCGAGCAGTACTTC
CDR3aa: CASSVRTSGGGEQYF

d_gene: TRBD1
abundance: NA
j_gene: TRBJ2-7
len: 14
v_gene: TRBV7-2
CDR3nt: TGTGCCAGCAGCCCGGACAGGGGGGCATACGAGCAGTACTTC
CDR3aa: CASSPDRGAYEQYF

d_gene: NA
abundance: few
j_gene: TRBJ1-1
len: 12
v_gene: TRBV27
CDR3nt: TGTGCCAGCAGTTTCCGGGGGAGGAAAGCTTTCTTT
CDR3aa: CASSFRGRKAFF

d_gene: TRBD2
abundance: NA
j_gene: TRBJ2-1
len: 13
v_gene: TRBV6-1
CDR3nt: TGTGCCACCCCTCGGGGGGGGATGGATGAGCAGTTCTTC
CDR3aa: CATPRGGMDEQFF

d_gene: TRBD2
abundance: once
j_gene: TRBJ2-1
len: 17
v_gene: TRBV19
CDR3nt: TGTGCCAGTAGTCCCCGGACTAGCGGGAGGGTTTCAAATGAGCAGTTCTTC
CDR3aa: CASSPRTSGRVSNEQFF

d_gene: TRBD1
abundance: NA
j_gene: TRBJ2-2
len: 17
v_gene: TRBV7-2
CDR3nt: TGTGCCAGCAGCCGACCCACGACAGGGACGAACACCGGGGAGCTGTTTTTT
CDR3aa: CASSRPTTGTNTGELFF

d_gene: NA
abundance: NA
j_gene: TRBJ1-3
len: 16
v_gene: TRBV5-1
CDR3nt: TGCGCCAGCAGCTTGGTACAGGGTCTATCTGGAAACACCATATATTTT
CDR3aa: CASSLVQGLSGNTIYF

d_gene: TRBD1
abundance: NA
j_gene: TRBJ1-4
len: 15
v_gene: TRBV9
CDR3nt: TGTGCCAGCAGCGTAGATACAGGGGAATTGGAAAAACTGTTTTTT
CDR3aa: CASSVDTGELEKLFF

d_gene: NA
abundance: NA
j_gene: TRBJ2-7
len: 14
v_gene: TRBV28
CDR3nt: TGTGCCAGCAGGAGGGGGAGGGCCCCCTACGAGCAGTACTTC
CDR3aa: CASRRGRAPYEQYF

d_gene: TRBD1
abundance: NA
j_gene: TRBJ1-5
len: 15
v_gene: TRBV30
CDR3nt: TGTGCCTGGTCGTACAGGGACAGGGACAATCAGCCCCAGCATTTT
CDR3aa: CAWSYRDRDNQPQHF

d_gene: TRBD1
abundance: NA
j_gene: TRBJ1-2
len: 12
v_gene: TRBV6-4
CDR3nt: TGTGCCAGCAGGGGGGACAGGGATGGCTACACCTTC
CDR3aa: CASRGDRDGYTF

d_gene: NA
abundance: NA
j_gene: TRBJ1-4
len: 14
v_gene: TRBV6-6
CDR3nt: TGTGCCAGCCTCCGTGGCTCACCCCCGGAAAAACTGTTTTTT
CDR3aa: CASLRGSPPEKLFF

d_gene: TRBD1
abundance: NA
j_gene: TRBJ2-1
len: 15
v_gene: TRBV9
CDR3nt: TGTGCCAGCAGCGTACGGACAGGGGGTTTTCCTGAGCAGTTCTTC
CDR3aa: CASSVRTGGFPEQFF

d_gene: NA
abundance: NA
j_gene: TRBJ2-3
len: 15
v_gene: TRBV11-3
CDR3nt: TGTGCCAGCAGCTTTGTGACTTCTAGCACAGATACGCAGTATTTT
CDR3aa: CASSFVTSSTDTQYF

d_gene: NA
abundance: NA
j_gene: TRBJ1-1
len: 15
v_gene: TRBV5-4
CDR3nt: TGTGCCAGCAGCTTGCCCGGGGTCGGGAACACTGAAGCTTTCTTT
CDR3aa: CASSLPGVGNTEAFF

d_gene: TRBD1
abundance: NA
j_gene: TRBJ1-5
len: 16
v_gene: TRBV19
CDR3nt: TGTGCCAGTAGAAGACAGGGGGCTTTAAGCAATCAGCCCCAGCATTTT
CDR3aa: CASRRQGALSNQPQHF

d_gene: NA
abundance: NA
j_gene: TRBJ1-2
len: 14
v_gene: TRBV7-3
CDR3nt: TGTGCCAGCAGTTTAGGGGGGGCCGGCTATGGCTACACCTTC
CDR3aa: CASSLGGAGYGYTF

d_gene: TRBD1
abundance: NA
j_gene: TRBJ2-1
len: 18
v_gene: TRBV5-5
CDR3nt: TGTGCCAGCAGCTATAGGACAGGGACCACCAGCTCCTACAATGAGCAGTTCTTC
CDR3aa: CASSYRTGTTSSYNEQFF

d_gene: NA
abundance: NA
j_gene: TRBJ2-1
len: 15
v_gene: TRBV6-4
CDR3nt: TGTGCCCCCAGTGTACGCGGGGGCGAGGACAATGAGCAGTTCTTC
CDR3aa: CAPSVRGGEDNEQFF

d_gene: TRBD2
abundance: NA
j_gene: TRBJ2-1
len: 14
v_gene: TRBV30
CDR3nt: TGTGCCTGGAGTGTACTAGCGGGGGGCAATGAGCAGTTCTTC
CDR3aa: CAWSVLAGGNEQFF

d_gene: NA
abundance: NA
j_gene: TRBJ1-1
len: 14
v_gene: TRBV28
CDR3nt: TGTGCCAGCATGAGAGGCGGGAGGAACACTGAAGCTTTCTTT
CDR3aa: CASMRGGRNTEAFF

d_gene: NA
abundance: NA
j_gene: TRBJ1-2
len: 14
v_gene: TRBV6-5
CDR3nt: TGTGCCAGCAGCGAGACGAGCGGACCCTATGGCTACACCTTC
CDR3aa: CASSETSGPYGYTF

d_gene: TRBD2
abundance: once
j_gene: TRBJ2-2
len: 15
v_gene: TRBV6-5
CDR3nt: TGTGCCAGCAGTTACAGGGAGGGTTACACCGGGGAGCTGTTTTTT
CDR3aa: CASSYREGYTGELFF

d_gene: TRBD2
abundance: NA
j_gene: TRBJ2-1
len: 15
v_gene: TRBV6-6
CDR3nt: TGTGCCAGCAGAGGCGGGACTAGCGGGATCTATGAGCAGTTCTTC
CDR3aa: CASRGGTSGIYEQFF

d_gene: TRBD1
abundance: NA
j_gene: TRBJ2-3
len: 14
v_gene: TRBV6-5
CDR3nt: TGTGCCAGCAGTTGGACAGGGATCACAGATACGCAGTATTTT
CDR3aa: CASSWTGITDTQYF

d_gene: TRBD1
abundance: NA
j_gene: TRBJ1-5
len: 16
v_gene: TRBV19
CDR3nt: TGTGCCAGTAGTCCTCGACAGGGCCATAGCAATCAGCCCCAGCATTTT
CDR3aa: CASSPRQGHSNQPQHF

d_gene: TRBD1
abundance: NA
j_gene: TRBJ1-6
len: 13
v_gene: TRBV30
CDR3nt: TGTGCCCTCGGACAGGGGGGTATTTCACCCCTCCACTTT
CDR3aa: CALGQGGISPLHF

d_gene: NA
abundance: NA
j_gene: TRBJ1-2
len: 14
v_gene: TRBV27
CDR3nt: TGTGCCAGCAGTTTAAGGGGCAGGGGAAGTGGCTACACCTTC
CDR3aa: CASSLRGRGSGYTF

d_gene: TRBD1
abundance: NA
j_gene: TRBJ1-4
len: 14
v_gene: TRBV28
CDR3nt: TGTGCCAGCAGTTCCGGGACAGGTGGTGAAAAACTGTTTTTT
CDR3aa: CASSSGTGGEKLFF

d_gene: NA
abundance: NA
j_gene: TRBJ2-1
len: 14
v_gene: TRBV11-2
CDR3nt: TGTGCCAGCAGCTTAGGACTCGAATACAATGAGCAGTTCTTC
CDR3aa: CASSLGLEYNEQFF

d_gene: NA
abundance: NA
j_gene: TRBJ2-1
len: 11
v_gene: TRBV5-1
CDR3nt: TGCGCCAGCAGCTTAGAGGATGAGCAGTTCTTC
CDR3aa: CASSLEDEQFF

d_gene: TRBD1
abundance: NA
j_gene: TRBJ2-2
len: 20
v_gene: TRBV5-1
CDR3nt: TGCGCCAGCAGCTTGAGACTGGGACAGGGTGAATTCGTCGTCGCCGGGGAGCTGTTTTTT
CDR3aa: CASSLRLGQGEFVVAGELFF

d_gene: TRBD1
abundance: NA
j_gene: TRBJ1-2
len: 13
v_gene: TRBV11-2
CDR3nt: TGTGCCAGCAGCGAACAGGGGGTCTATGGCTACACCTTC
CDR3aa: CASSEQGVYGYTF

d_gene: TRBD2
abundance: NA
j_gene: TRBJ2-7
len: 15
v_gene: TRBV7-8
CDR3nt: TGTGCCAGCAGTGTCCGGACTAGCGGGACGTACGAGCAGTACTTC
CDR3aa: CASSVRTSGTYEQYF

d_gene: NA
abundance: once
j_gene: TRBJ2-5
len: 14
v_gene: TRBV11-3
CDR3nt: TGTGCCAGCAGCTTAAGACTGCAAATGGAGACCCAGTACTTC
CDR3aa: CASSLRLQMETQYF

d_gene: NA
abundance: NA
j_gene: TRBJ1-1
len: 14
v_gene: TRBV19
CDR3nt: TGTGCCAGTAGTATTCTCGGGGAGGCGATAGAAGCTTTCTTT
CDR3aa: CASSILGEAIEAFF

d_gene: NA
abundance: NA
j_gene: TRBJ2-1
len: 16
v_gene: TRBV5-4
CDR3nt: TGTGCCAGCAGCTTGGGGGCTAGCAATAGTTTGAATGAGCAGTTCTTC
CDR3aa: CASSLGASNSLNEQFF

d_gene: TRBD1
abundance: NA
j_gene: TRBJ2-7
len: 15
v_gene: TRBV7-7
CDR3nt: TGTGCCAGCAGCTGGGGACAGGGCGGCTCCTACGAGCAGTACTTC
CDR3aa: CASSWGQGGSYEQYF

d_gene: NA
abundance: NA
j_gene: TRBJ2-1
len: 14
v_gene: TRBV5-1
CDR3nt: TGCGCCAGCGAATCGGGACTGGCTTACAATGAGCAGTTCTTC
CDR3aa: CASESGLAYNEQFF

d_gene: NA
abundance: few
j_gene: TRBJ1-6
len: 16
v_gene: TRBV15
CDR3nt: TGTGCCACCAGCAGAGATAGAACGGCGGGGCATTCACCCCTCCACTTT
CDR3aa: CATSRDRTAGHSPLHF

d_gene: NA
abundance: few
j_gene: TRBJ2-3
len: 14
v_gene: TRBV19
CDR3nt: TGTGCCAGTAAAGGCAGGGGACCGACAGATACGCAGTATTTT
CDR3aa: CASKGRGPTDTQYF

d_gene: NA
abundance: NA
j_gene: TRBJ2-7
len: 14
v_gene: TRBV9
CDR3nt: TGTGCCAGCAGTCAAGGGTTAGGGGGCTACGAGCAGTACTTC
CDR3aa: CASSQGLGGYEQYF

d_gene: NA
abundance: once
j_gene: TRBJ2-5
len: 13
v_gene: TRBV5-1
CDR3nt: TGCGCCAGCAGCATCCAGGGGCAAGAGACCCAGTACTTC
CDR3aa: CASSIQGQETQYF

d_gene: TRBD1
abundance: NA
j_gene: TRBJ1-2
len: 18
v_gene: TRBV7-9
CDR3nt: TGTGCCAGCAGCTTAGGGGTGGGACCGGGACAGGGGGCTCACGGCTACACCTTC
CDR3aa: CASSLGVGPGQGAHGYTF

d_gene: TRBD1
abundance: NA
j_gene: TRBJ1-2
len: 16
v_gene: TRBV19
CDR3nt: TGTGCCAGTAGCCCGACAGGGGTCGGGGCTAACTATGGCTACACCTTC
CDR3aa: CASSPTGVGANYGYTF

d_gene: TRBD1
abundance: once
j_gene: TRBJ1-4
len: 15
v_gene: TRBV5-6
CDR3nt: TGTGCCAGCAGCCAAAGGACAGGGGGTGGAGAAAAACTGTTTTTT
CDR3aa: CASSQRTGGGEKLFF

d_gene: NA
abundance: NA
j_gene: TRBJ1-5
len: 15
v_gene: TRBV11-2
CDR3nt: TGTGCCAGCTCCCCCGCAAGCAATGGCAATCAGCCCCAGCATTTT
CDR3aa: CASSPASNGNQPQHF

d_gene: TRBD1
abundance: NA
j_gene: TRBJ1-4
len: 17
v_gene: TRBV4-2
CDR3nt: TGTGCCAGCAGCCAAGTCCCGGGACAGGGTGCTAATGAAAAACTGTTTTTT
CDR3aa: CASSQVPGQGANEKLFF